Sequencing of this T cell receptor (beta chain) was carried out in a study of blood T cell repertoires in COVID-19 (TCRdb year 2020). For the study in its entirety: The collaborator samples originated in the United States, Italy and Spain and spanned the acute and convalescent phases of COVID-19. The material from the prospective study consisted of cDNA or gDNA derived from T cells, B-cell-depleted T cells, or PBMCs. The dataset comprised deeply sampled blood TCRbeta repertoires from subjects exposed to, actively infected with, or recovered from COVID-19. The repertoires were made available in a free public database intended to serve as a resource for research on the immune response to SARS-CoV-2. The samples were drawn from two sources: the first 160 participants of the ongoing ImmuneRACE study, and over 950 subjects contributed by 6 global collaborators. A de-identified subject ID, COVID-19 status, age in years and sex were almost always included in the sample metadata. Where available, HLA class I and class II types were obtained from metadata supplied by the sample provider rather than from assay-based typing.

TCRbeta CDR3 regions were amplified from genomic DNA using the immunoSEQ Assay, a bias-controlled multiplex PCR. In the paper's pipeline: The number of nucleated cells in each sample was estimated from the amplification of reference gene primers within the assay. To quantify the absolute abundance of each unique TCRbeta CDR3 rearrangement, sequence reads were collapsed and filtered. For each sample, productive Simpson clonality was calculated as the square root of Simpson's diversity index over productive rearrangements. TCRdb carries this immuneACCESS record with in-frame sequences only. Its versions omit some clonotypes, under half of them owing to an unresolved V gene in the studies checked, with the rest unexplained. From that table come the V and J calls and clone size; the DNA was used to work out D and trimming. Recorded for this sample are roughly 250,000 clones; about 86% of them occurred a single time. Together, the top ten hold approximately 12% of the sample.

Regarding this clone: Its antigen remains undetermined. Per-base qualities were not stored, and no clone one base away is much larger.

In Seattle, one collaborating source enrolled patients while the infection was active and tracked those patients longitudinally over the course of disease. The collaborating institutions used their own protocols to collect whole blood in K2EDTA tubes. For TCRbeta analysis, collaborator samples were shipped as frozen whole blood, as isolated PBMCs, or as DNA extracted from either sample type. Points the paper makes about the study in general: Clinical and demographic metadata were provided uncurated, with the amount varying by source and participant.

The CDR3 goes from the cysteine to the phenylalanine over 14 residues. Only the CDR3 DNA stays, 42 bases, in frame from base 1. The trim is 4 bases for V and 2 bases for J, with a gap of 12 bases between the germline ends. CDR1 is given as MDHEN and CDR2 as SYDVKM, both from the germline V gene. The sample comprised peripheral blood. The chain joins TRBV28 to TRBJ2-7; the D gene assignment is ambiguous. The receptor comes from a woman in her thirties with COVID-19, enrolled during active disease. The sequenced DNA: TGTGCCAGCAGTTCTGGCGGCCGAACCTACGAGCAGTACTTC. Its protein reads: CASSSGGRTYEQYF.